The 27 T cell receptor beta chains below all came from one sample that was sequenced in a study of T cell repertoires in cytomegalovirus infection. TCRdb fed the reads into MiXCR, producing one record per CDR3 protein. The sample includes roughly 200,000 distinct CDR3 sequences, 38% seen only once; the top ten take approximately 59%. These receptors have no known antigen. The specimen comprised CD8+ T cells from cultured PBMCs, sampled from culture after CMV antigen stimulation. The receptors come from a human donor in good health (CMV status not recorded). Some clones in this sample may be carry-over from other donors' samples.

The table lists this clonotype with many counts. The chain joins TRBV7-2 to TRBJ2-3; 9 positions agree with TRBD1. The J segment lost 3 bases and the V segment lost 2 bases, leaving 18 bases of the junction unmatched. This CDR3 contains 20 residues. Germline CDR1 reads SGHTA; CDR2 reads FQGNSA. CDR3 bases: TGTGCCAGCAGCTTATCCCCGTGGGCCCGGACAGGGGTGATTACAGATACGCAGTATTTT. Translating it yields CASSLSPWARTGVITDTQYF.

The chain recombines TRBV2 with TRBJ1-2, with a weak D call TRBD1 (5 bases). The CDR3 consists of 15 residues. The V gene lost 9 bases and the J gene lost 8 bases, with 25 bases spanning the gap. CDR1 and CDR2 (germline): SNHLY, FYNNEI. In DNA form, the CDR3 reads TGTGCCAGAAATGACAGCCTCTACCCATGGGTAGGCTACACCTTC. It specifies CARNDSLYPWVGYTF.

This clonotype was seen a handful of times. The rearrangement joins TRBV3-1 to TRBJ1-2; D is perhaps TRBD1 (5 bases). Trimming removed 0 bases from V and 4 bases from J, with 18 bases in between. Germline-derived CDR1 and CDR2 are LGHDT and YNNKEL (reference sequence). CDR3 size: 17 residues. As DNA, the CDR3 is TGTGCCAGCAGCCAAGAACCCTTGGGACCGCTCGTCTATGGCTACACCTTC. This sequence encodes CASSQEPLGPLVYGYTF.

This clonotype has more than one count but fewer than ten. This chain joins TRBV7-9 and TRBJ2-7; 14 nucleotides align to TRBD2. The CDR3 covers 16 residues. Trimming took 5 bases from V and 4 from J; bases not matched to a gene: 7. Looked up from germline, CDR1 is SEHNR and CDR2 is FQNEAQ (reference sequence). The CDR3 DNA follows: TGTGCCAGCAGCCCGACTAGCGGGAGGGCCTCTTACGAGCAGTACTTC. The encoded protein is CASSPTSGRASYEQYF.

The chain has TRBV18 and TRBJ1-6; 7 bases are shared with TRBD1. The CDR3 extends over 17 amino acids. V shed 6 bases, J shed 1 base, and the junction held 9 bases outside the gene matches. CDR1 and CDR2 from the germline V gene are KGHSH and LQKENI. This CDR3 is CASSPFQGVSYNSPLHF. The CDR3, as DNA: TGTGCCAGCTCCCCGTTTCAGGGGGTATCCTATAATTCACCCCTCCACTTT.

This clonotype was counted between two and nine times. The rearrangement joins TRBV27 to TRBJ1-1; 8 positions match TRBD1. The CDR3 is 15 residues long. Per the germline V gene, CDR1 is MNHEY and CDR2 is SMNVEV (reference sequence). Germline trimming cut 5 bases from V and 4 bases from J; bases unmatched to any gene: 9. CDR3 coding DNA: TGTGCCAGCAGTCCTTGGACAGGGAGTATCACTGAAGCTTTCTTT. Its protein product is CASSPWTGSITEAFF.

This clonotype showed up just a few times. The rearrangement links TRBV6-1 to TRBJ2-7, with D unresolved. This CDR3 spans 14 amino acids. Germline V gene data show CDR1 as MNHNS and CDR2 as SASEGT. The V and J ends lost 6 bases and 7 bases respectively, with 19 bases between them. CDR3 coding DNA: TGTGCCAGCAGCCCGGACGTCCACCCTCGGGAGCAGTACTTC. As protein: CASSPDVHPREQYF.

V and J are TRBV19 and TRBJ2-7; 9 nucleotides line up with TRBD1. V lost 3 bases to trimming and J lost 2 bases; unmatched junction nucleotides: 5. CDR3 size: 15 residues. Germline V gene data show CDR1 as LNHDA and CDR2 as SQIVND (reference sequence). The CDR3 region is CASSIHGTGPYEQYF. The CDR3, as DNA: TGTGCCAGTAGTATCCACGGGACAGGGCCCTACGAGCAGTACTTC. The full variable domain, its missing parts supplied by reference TRBV19 and TRBJ2-7, is DGGITQSPKYLFRKEGQNVTLSCEQNLNHDAMYWYRQDPGQGLRLIYYSQIVNDFQKGDIAEGYSVSREKKESFPLTVTSAQKNPTAFYLCASSIHGTGPYEQYFGPGTRLTVT.

V usage is TRBV30 and J usage is TRBJ2-1; TRBD1 might be the D (5 bases). CDR1 and CDR2 from the germline V gene are GTSNPN and SVGIG (reference sequence). The CDR3 is made up of 12 amino acids. Trimming removed 3 bases at V and 6 bases at J, with 9 bases between. The CDR3 here is CAWRMDTNEQFF. As DNA, the CDR3 is TGTGCCTGGAGGATGGACACCAATGAGCAGTTCTTC.

In regard to this clonotype: The junction departs from the called germline gene at one end, perhaps through a read error. The genes are TRBV12-3 or TRBV12-4 and TRBJ2-1, with D possibly being TRBD1 (5 bases). CDR3 length: 14 residues. CDR3 DNA sequence: TGTGCAAGCAGTTTAGACAGTAACTACAATGAGAAGTTCTTC. Its protein product is CASSLDSNYNEKFF.

This clonotype was picked up a small number of times. The chain is built from TRBV7-9 and TRBJ2-1; no reliable D call. V was clipped by 1 base and J by 3 bases, with 10 bases between them. This CDR3 is 15 amino acids long. Germline CDR1 reads SEHNR; CDR2 reads FQNEAQ (reference sequence). Here the CDR3 reads CASSLVRVRYNEQFF. DNA of the CDR3: TGTGCCAGCAGCTTAGTCCGGGTCCGCTACAATGAGCAGTTCTTC.

This clonotype was seen a few times. The chain recombines TRBV7-6 with TRBJ2-2; tentative D call: TRBD1 (5 bases). The CDR3 extends over 13 amino acids. Trimming took off 5 bases at V and 6 bases at J, with 10 bases between the two ends. The V gene's germline CDR1 is SGHVS and CDR2 FNYEAQ. The DNA of the CDR3 is TGTGCCAGCAGCACCAGGGCGGCCGGGGAGCTGTTTTTT. This sequence encodes CASSTRAAGELFF.

This clonotype was recorded at least ten times. CDR3 sequence reads: CASSEGNTEAFF. The CDR3 nucleotides read TGTGCCAGCAGTGAAGGGAACACTGAAGCTTTCTTT. The chain recombines TRBV6-1 with TRBJ1-1; no firm D call. This CDR3 comprises 12 residues. The germline V gene encodes CDR1 MNHNS and CDR2 SASEGT. V dropped 1 base and J dropped 1 base, with 1 base sitting between them.

There are a few counts of this clonotype. The V gene is TRBV10-3, the J gene TRBJ2-1; TRBD2 is a possible D gene (6 bases). This CDR3 contains 12 residues. CDR1 and CDR2 (germline): ENHRY, SYGVKD. V gave up 11 bases and J gave up 3 bases, with 11 bases separating them. CDR3 sequence: CAVLANYNEQFF. In nucleotides, the CDR3 is TGTGCCGTCCTAGCGAACTACAATGAGCAGTTCTTC.

The chain combines TRBV25-1 with TRBJ1-2; D gene uncertain. This CDR3 spans 14 amino acids. The germline CDR1 and CDR2 sequences are MGHDK and SYGVNS. V was pared by 2 bases and J by 3 bases, with 10 bases between. Here the CDR3 reads CASSEEAEDYGYTF. CDR3 sequence (DNA): TGTGCCAGCAGTGAAGAAGCGGAGGACTATGGCTACACCTTC.

This clonotype came up a few times. The rearrangement links TRBV7-3 to TRBJ2-3, with TRBD2 identical over 14 bases. With V trimmed by 5 bases and J by 3 bases, 4 bases remained unmatched. Per the germline V gene, CDR1 is SGHTA and CDR2 is FQGTGA. CDR3 size: 16 residues. CDR3: CASSIGTSGGTDTQYF. The CDR3 region has the DNA TGTGCCAGCAGCATAGGGACTAGCGGGGGAACAGATACGCAGTATTTT.

This clonotype occurred a few times. The rearrangement joins TRBV2 to TRBJ2-7; TRBD1 might be the D (5 bases). The CDR3 runs to 15 residues. CDR1 is SNHLY, CDR2 FYNNEI, per germline. Trimming pared 8 bases from V and 3 bases from J, leaving 20 bases between. CDR3 loop: CASLNQGAGNYEQYF. The CDR3 DNA follows: TGTGCCAGCCTAAACCAAGGGGCAGGGAACTACGAGCAGTACTTC.

This clonotype showed up just a few times. The genes are TRBV20-1 and TRBJ2-1, with TRBD2 identical over 13 bases. This CDR3 is 14 amino acids long. The trim removed 6 bases at V and 8 bases at J, leaving 7 bases unmatched. From germline, CDR1 is DFQATT and CDR2 SNEGSKA (reference sequence). This CDR3 is CSAPGLAGAYEQFF. The CDR3 nucleotides are TGCAGTGCACCTGGACTAGCGGGAGCCTATGAGCAGTTCTTC.

This clonotype was seen a handful of times. The rearrangement links TRBV11-2 to TRBJ2-2; tentative D call: TRBD1 (6 bases). Trimming left V 2 bases short and J 2 bases short, with 12 bases between. Germline V gene lookup returns CDR1 SGHAT and CDR2 FQNNGV. The CDR3 consists of 16 residues. This CDR3 is CASSLWNRVNTGELFF. In nucleotides, the CDR3 is TGTGCCAGCAGCTTATGGAACAGGGTAAACACCGGGGAGCTGTTTTTT.

The chain joins TRBV12-3 or TRBV12-4 to TRBJ2-3; 7 positions match TRBD1. The CDR3 has 16 amino acids. V lost 5 bases and J lost 0; bases outside the gene matches: 8. The CDR3 sequence is CASSPQGIWSTDTQYF. CDR3 nucleotides: TGTGCCAGCAGTCCACAGGGGATATGGAGCACAGATACGCAGTATTTT.

The chain has TRBV12-3 or TRBV12-4 and TRBJ2-1; D is possibly TRBD1 (5 bases). The CDR3 consists of 13 residues. The V end was cut by 4 bases, the J end by 10 bases, with 14 bases between. The CDR3 DNA is TGTGCCAGCAGTTCATCCAGGGAAGTAGAGCAGTTCTTC. It translates to CASSSSREVEQFF.

The chain employs TRBV11-2 and TRBJ2-1; D gene ambiguous. Germline V gene data show CDR1 as SGHAT and CDR2 as FQNNGV. The CDR3 loop spans 12 amino acids. Trimming cost V 4 bases and J 5 bases, with 6 bases left between them. DNA of the CDR3: TGTGCCAGCAGCTCAATGAACAATGAGCAGTTCTTC. Amino acids: CASSSMNNEQFF. The whole variable domain, filled in from reference TRBV11-2 and TRBJ2-1, reads EAGVAQSPRYKIIEKRQSVAFWCNPISGHATLYWYQQILGQGPKLLIQFQNNGVVDDSQLPKDRFSAERLKGVDSTLKIQPAKLEDSAVYLCASSSMNNEQFFGPGTRLTVL.

This clonotype was seen a few times. The chain combines TRBV10-3 with TRBJ2-3; 9 nucleotides align to TRBD1. The germline gives CDR1 ENHRY, CDR2 SYGVKD. V shed 7 bases, J shed 4 bases, and the junction held 12 bases outside the gene matches. This CDR3 region has 16 residues. The CDR3, as DNA: TGTGCCATCATGGGAGGACAGGGGATAAGTCCAGATACGCAGTATTTT. Translating gives CAIMGGQGISPDTQYF.

This clonotype has just a few counts. DNA for the CDR3: TGTGCCATCAGTCCCGGGAAGTCAGCCGGGGAGCTGTTTTTT. It specifies CAISPGKSAGELFF. V usage is TRBV10-3 and J usage is TRBJ2-2; D is possibly TRBD2 (5 bases). This CDR3 has 14 amino acids. V was pared by 5 bases and J by 6 bases, with 13 bases between. Germline V gene data show CDR1 as ENHRY and CDR2 as SYGVKD.

The chain carries TRBV27 and TRBJ2-1; either TRBD1 or TRBD2 may fit D (5 bases each). Germline V gives CDR1 MNHEY, CDR2 SMNVEV (reference sequence). CDR3 length: 13 amino acids. Trimming stripped 5 bases from V and 4 bases from J, with 9 bases between. The DNA of the CDR3 is TGTGCCAGCAGTCGGGGCTCTTACAATGAGCAGTTCTTC. Protein sequence: CASSRGSYNEQFF.

This clonotype was found a few times. The V call is TRBV10-1, the J call TRBJ2-7; 8 nucleotides match TRBD1. Germline V gene data show CDR1 as WNHNN and CDR2 as SYGVQD (reference sequence). V lost 8 bases and J lost 4; bases outside the gene matches: 7. This CDR3 is built from 13 residues. The CDR3 is CASGGTGIYEQYF. CDR3 nucleotide sequence: TGCGCCAGCGGGGGGACAGGCATATACGAGCAGTACTTC.

V is TRBV5-3 and J is TRBJ1-1; D perhaps matches TRBD1 (5 bases). TRBV5-3 is assigned to the ORF class and has an uncertain function. The CDR3 length is 13 residues. V was trimmed by 8 bases and J by 5 bases, leaving 16 bases between them. The CDR3 DNA reads TGTGCCAGCAAAAGACAGTGGAAGACTGAAGCTTTCTTT. It translates to CASKRQWKTEAFF.